The sequence of this TCR beta chain was determined in a study of blood T cell repertoires in COVID-19. In the study overall: Sites across the United States, Italy and Spain contributed samples from acute and convalescent COVID-19. T cells, B-cell-depleted T cells, or PBMCs provided the cDNA or gDNA that served as material.

TCRdb's copy holds only in-frame clones and misses some; the assay was immunoSEQ multiplex PCR. The sample contains tens of thousands of clones, around 80% of which appear only once. V was clipped by 0 bases and J by 1 base, with 8 bases between them. The V gene's germline CDR1 is SGHRS and CDR2 YFSETQ. This CDR3 spans 15 amino acids. The source is a man aged 55 to 70 with acute or convalescent COVID-19. The sample comprised peripheral blood. The chain carries TRBV5-1 and TRBJ2-1; D unclear. The CDR3 DNA reads as TGCGCCAGCAGCTTGGAACTACCGTCCTACAATGAGCAGTTCTTC. This encodes CASSLELPSYNEQFF.